The sequence of this TCR beta chain was determined in a study of OX40 agonist ivuxolimab in advanced cancers. Study context: Ivuxolimab is a fully human IgG2 antibody that activates OX40 (CD134). A diagnosis of hepatocellular carcinoma, melanoma, renal cell or head and neck cancer was present in dose-escalation patients.

The germline V gene encodes CDR1 MDHEN and CDR2 SYDVKM. This CDR3 region has 11 residues. V was clipped by 6 bases and J by 2 bases, with 4 bases between them. General study results and limits: At 0.1 to 3.0 mg/kg and by week 6, CD4+ and CD8+ T cells in the blood had expanded clonally.

Profiling relied on immunoSEQ multiplex PCR, and the TCRdb table lists in-frame clones only, not all of them. The repertoire includes 89,000 or so clones, about 90% of them detected once, and almost 8.5% sits in the top ten. Details on this clone: Its antigen is unidentified. The same CDR3 is also encoded by other DNA sequences in this sample.

V usage is TRBV28 and J usage is TRBJ2-5, with unresolved D. The sequence came from an adult with an advanced solid tumor such as melanoma, head and neck, liver or kidney cancer. Sequenced material: CD4+ or CD8+ T cells sorted from blood, taken in a trial of the OX40 agonist ivuxolimab. DNA of the CDR3: TGTGCCAGCAGCCTTCAAGAGACCCAGTACTTC. Translated: CASSLQETQYF.